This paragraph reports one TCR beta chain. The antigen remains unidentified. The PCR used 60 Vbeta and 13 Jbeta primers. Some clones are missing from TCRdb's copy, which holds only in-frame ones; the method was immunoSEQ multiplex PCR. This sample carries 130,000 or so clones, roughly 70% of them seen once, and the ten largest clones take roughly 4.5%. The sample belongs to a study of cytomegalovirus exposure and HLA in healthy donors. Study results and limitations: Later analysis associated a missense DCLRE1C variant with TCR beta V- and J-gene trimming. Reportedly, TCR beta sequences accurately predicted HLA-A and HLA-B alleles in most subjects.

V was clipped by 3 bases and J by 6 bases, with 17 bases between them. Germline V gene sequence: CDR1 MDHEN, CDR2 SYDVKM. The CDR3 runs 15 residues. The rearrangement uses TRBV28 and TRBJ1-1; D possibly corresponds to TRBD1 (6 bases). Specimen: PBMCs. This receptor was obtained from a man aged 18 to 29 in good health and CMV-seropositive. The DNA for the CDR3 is TGTGCCAGCAGTTTTGCCGTCCCAGGGGTTCCTGAAGCTTTCTTT. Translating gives CASSFAVPGVPEAFF. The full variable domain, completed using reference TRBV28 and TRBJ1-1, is DVKVTQSSRYLVKRTGEKVFLECVQDMDHENMFWYRQDPGLGLRLIYFSYDVKMKEKGDIPEGYSVSREKKERFSLILESASTNQTSMYLCASSFAVPGVPEAFFGQGTRLTVV.